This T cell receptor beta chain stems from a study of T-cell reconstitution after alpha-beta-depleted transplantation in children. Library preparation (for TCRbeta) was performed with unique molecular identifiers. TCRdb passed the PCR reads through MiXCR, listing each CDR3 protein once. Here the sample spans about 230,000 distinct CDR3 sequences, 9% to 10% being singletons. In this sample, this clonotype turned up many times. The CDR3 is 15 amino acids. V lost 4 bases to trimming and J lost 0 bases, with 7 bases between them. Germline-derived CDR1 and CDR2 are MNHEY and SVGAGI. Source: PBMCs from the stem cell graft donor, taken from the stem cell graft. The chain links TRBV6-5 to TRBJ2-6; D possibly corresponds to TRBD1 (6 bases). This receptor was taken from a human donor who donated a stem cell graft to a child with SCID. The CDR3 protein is CASSSTGSGANVLTF. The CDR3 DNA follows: TGTGCCAGCAGTTCGACAGGCTCTGGGGCCAACGTCCTGACTTTC.